The clone carrying this T cell receptor beta chain has only a few counts. There are 13 residues in the CDR3. Germline values: CDR1 SNHLY, CDR2 FYNNEI. V was shortened by 7 bases and J by 7 bases, with 17 bases between the two germline ends. They isolated at least 6 million PBMCs from each sample. PCR was performed a second time for about 7 to 11 cycles using a sample-barcoded 5' primer and a J-beta primer mix. In TCRdb, the 5' RACE reads were re-called with MiXCR into one record per CDR3 protein. Found here are about 1,600,000 distinct CDR3 sequences, about 43% of them singletons; the top ten hold 7.9%. The data stem from a study of blood T cells in healthy people across ages.

This TCR derives from a woman between 18 and 30 years old in good health. The sample taken for sequencing was blood. The V gene is TRBV2, the J gene TRBJ2-7; D is unclear. CDR3 DNA: TGTGCCAGCAACCGAGAAGATGGGCATGAGCAGTACTTC. The encoded protein is CASNREDGHEQYF.